The table lists the clone carrying this TCR beta chain with a few counts. Its antigen is as yet unknown. MiXCR, applied by TCRdb to the RT-PCR reads, yields one record per CDR3 protein. Among over 400,000 distinct CDR3 sequences listed, 13% were seen once. These data come from a study of response to subunit inactivated influenza vaccine. Study-wide results and caveats: Researchers suggested that each seasonal influenza vaccination recruits few new T cells.

CDR3 length: 15 residues. Germline V gene sequence: CDR1 SEHNR, CDR2 FQNEAQ (reference sequence). The V gene end was trimmed by 5 bases and the J gene end by 6 bases; junction bases not matched to a gene: 9. The sequenced sample was PBMCs from blood, obtained around seven weeks after vaccination. The clonotype was recovered from a man aged 45-65 years who received an inactivated influenza vaccine. This sequence joins TRBV7-9 and TRBJ2-1; 8 bases map to TRBD2. The CDR3 loop is CASSRASGTSNEQFF. CDR3 nucleotide sequence: TGTGCCAGCAGCCGAGCTTCTGGGACTAGCAATGAGCAGTTCTTC.